This is a list of T cell receptor beta chains from one sample in a study of tumor and adjacent non-tumor tissue in lung cancer. Via MiXCR, TCRdb re-called the multiplex PCR reads, giving one row per CDR3 protein. The repertoire consists of about 75,000 distinct CDR3 sequences, with around 74% occurring once and the leading ten covering 10% to 15%. What was sequenced was lung tumor tissue. Source of these receptors: a woman aged 45-65 years with non-small cell lung cancer. CDR3s include the opening cysteine and the closing phenylalanine or tryptophan. A D gene is named only where the DNA matches it firmly. Clone size is not always given. Where it is, it says once, few, many or a class for expanded clones.

v_gene,j_gene,abundance,d_gene,CDR3nt,CDR3aa
TRBV10-1,TRBJ2-7,.,.,TGCGTCAGCAGTGGAGGCGTTCTGGGGGAGCACTACTTC,CVSSGGVLGEHYF
TRBV6-5,TRBJ2-3,.,.,TGTGCCAGCAGTTACTCGAGGGCCTCATATACGCAGTATTTT,CASSYSRASYTQYF
TRBV6-5,TRBJ2-2,.,TRBD2,TGTGCCAGCAGTTATCTGGGACTACTGAACACCGGGGAGCTGTTTTTT,CASSYLGLLNTGELFF
TRBV7-9,TRBJ2-7,.,.,TGTGCCAGCAGCATCCGGGACGGAACCTACGAGCAGTACTTC,CASSIRDGTYEQYF
TRBV10-3,TRBJ2-2,.,.,TGTGCCATCAGTGATACGCCCGGGGAACTGTTTTTT,CAISDTPGELFF
TRBV12-3/TRBV12-4,TRBJ2-7,.,TRBD2,TGTCTCAGCAGCCGTTCGTGGGGGGGGTCCTACGAGCAGTACTTC,CLSSRSWGGSYEQYF
TRBV4-1,TRBJ2-1,.,.,TGCGCCAGGAGCCAGCAGGGGGACTCTGATCAGTTCTTC,CARSQQGDSDQFF
TRBV11-2,TRBJ1-5,.,.,TGTGCCAGCATTACAGGGCGGCGAAGTCAGCCCCAGCATTTT,CASITGRRSQPQHF
TRBV7-9,TRBJ2-1,few,TRBD1,TGTACCAGCAGCTTAGTCTTCGGGAACAGGGGGATCAATGAGCAGTTCTTC,CTSSLVFGNRGINEQFF
TRBV10-1,TRBJ2-7,.,.,TGCGCCAGCAACCCCTTCGGGGCGGGCGAACAGTATTTC,CASNPFGAGEQYF